The 2 T cell receptor beta chains below all came from one sample that was sequenced in a study of cytomegalovirus exposure and HLA in healthy donors. A multiplex PCR was run with 60 Vbeta primers and 13 Jbeta primers. Here immunoSEQ multiplex PCR was the method, and the copy in TCRdb shows in-frame clones only, minus some. Recorded here are fewer than 110,000 clones; the top ten clones represent about 3.5%. Sample: PBMCs. Every receptor here comes from a man in his forties or fifties in good health and CMV-seronegative.

CDR3 nucleotides: TGTGCCAGCAGCCAAGAATCAGCGGGAAATAACAATGAGCAGTTCTTC. It is translated as CASSQESAGNNNEQFF. The chain couples TRBV4-2 to TRBJ2-1; 7 bases align to TRBD2. The CDR3 totals 16 residues. The J segment lost 5 bases and the V segment lost 0 bases, leaving 7 bases of the junction unmatched. The germline CDR1 and CDR2 sequences are LGHNA and YNFKEQ.

The gene calls are TRBV4-1 and TRBJ2-1; 8 bases match TRBD1. The germline gives CDR1 MGHRA, CDR2 YSYEKL. V trimming: 4 bases; J trimming: 1 base; junction bases outside the gene matches: 6. This CDR3 comprises 16 residues. CDR3 loop: CASSRIRQGSYNEQFF. In DNA form, the CDR3 reads TGCGCCAGCAGCCGCATCAGACAGGGGTCCTACAATGAGCAGTTCTTC.